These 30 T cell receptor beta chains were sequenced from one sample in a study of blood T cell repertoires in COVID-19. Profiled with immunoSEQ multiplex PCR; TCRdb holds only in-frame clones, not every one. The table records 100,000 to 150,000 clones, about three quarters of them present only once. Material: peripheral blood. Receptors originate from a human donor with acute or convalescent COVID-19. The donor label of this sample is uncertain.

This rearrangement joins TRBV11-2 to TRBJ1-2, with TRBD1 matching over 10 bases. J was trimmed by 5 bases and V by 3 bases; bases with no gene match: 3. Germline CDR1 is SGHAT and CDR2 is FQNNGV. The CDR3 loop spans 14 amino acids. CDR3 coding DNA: TGTGCCAGCAGCTTGGGGACAGGGGCTTATGGCTACACCTTC. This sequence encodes CASSLGTGAYGYTF.

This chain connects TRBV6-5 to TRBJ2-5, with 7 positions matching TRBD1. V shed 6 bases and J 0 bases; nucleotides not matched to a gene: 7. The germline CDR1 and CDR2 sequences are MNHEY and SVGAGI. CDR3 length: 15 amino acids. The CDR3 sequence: CASRRDSLYQETQYF. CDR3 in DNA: TGTGCCAGCAGGAGGGACAGCTTGTACCAAGAGACCCAGTACTTC.

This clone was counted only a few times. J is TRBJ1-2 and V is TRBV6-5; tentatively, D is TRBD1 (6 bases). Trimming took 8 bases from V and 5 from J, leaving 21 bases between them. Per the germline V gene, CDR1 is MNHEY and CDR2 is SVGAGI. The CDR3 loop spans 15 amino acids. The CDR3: CASRTGFRGGYGYTF. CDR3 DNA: TGTGCCAGCCGGACCGGCTTCAGGGGTGGATATGGCTACACCTTC.

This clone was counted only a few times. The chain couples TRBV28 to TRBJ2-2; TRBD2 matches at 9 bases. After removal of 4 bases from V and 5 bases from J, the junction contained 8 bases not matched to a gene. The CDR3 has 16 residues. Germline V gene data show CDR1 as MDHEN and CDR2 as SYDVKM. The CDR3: CASSSPAGGLTGELFF. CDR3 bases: TGTGCCAGCAGTTCTCCGGCGGGGGGGCTGACCGGGGAGCTGTTTTTT.

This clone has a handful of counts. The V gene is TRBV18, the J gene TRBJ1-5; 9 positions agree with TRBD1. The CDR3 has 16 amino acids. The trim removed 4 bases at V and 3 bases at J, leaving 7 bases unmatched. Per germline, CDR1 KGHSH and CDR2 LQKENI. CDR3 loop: CASSREQGANNQPQHF. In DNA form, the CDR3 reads TGTGCCAGCTCACGAGAACAGGGGGCGAACAATCAGCCCCAGCATTTT.

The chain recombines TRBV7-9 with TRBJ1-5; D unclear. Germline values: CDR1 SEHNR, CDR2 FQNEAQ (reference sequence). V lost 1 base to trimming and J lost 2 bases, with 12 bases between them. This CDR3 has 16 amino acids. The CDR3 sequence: CASSLGQSSGNQPQHF. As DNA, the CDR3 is TGTGCCAGCAGCTTAGGGCAGTCCAGCGGCAATCAGCCCCAGCATTTT.

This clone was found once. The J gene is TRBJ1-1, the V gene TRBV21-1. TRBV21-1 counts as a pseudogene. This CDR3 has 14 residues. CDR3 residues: CASSKSTRNTEAFF. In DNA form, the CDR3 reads TGTGCCAGCAGCAAATCCACGAGGAACACTGAAGCTTTCTTT.

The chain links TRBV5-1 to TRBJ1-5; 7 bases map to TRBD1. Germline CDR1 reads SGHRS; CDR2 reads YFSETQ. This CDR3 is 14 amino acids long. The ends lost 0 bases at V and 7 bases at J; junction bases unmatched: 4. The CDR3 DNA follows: TGCGCCAGCAGCTTGGAGGGGGCGGGACAGCCCCAGCATTTT. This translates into CASSLEGAGQPQHF. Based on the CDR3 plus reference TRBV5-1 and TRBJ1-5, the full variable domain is KAGVTQTPRYLIKTRGQQVTLSCSPISGHRSVSWYQQTPGQGLQFLFEYFSETQRNKGNFPGRFSGRQFSNSRSEMNVSTLELGDSALYLCASSLEGAGQPQHFGDGTRLSIL.

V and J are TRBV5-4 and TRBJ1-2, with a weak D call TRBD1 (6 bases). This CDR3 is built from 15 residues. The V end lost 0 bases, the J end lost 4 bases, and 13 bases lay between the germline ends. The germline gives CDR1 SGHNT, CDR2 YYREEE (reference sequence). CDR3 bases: TGTGCCAGCAGCTTGGGGGTACAGGGTACCTATGGCTACACCTTC. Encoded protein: CASSLGVQGTYGYTF.

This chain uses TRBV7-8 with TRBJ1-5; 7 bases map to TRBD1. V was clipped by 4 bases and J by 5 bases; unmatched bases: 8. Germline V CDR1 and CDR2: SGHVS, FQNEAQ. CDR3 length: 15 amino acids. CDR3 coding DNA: TGTGCCAGCAGCTCAGTACAGGGGAACGATCAGCCCCAGCATTTT. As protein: CASSSVQGNDQPQHF.

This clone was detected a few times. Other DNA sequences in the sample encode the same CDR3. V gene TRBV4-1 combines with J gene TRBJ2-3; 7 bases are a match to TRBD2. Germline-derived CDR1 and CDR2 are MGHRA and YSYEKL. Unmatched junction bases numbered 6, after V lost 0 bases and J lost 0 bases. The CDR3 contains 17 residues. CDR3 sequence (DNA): TGCGCCAGCAGCCAAGATGGAACGGGGGGTAGCACAGATACGCAGTATTTT. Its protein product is CASSQDGTGGSTDTQYF.

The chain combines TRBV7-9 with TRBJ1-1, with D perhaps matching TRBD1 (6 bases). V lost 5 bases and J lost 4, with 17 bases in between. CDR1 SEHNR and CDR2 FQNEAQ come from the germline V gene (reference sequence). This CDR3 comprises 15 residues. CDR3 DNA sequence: TGTGCCAGCAGCCCAACGACAGGCTCCGCCACTGAAGCTTTCTTT. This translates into CASSPTTGSATEAFF.

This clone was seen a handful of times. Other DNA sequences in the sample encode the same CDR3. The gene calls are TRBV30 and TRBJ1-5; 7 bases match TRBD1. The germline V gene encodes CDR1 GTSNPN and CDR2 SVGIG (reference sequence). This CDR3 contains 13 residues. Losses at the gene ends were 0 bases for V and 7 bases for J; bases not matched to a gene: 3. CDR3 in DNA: TGTGCCTGGAGTGTCAGGGGGAGGCAGCCCCAGCATTTT. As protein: CAWSVRGRQPQHF.

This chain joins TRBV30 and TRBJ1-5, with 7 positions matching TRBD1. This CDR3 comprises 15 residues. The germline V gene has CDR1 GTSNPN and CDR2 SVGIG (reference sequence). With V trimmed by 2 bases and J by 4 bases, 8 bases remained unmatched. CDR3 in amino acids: CAWSFKGQRNQPQHF. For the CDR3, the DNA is TGTGCCTGGAGTTTTAAGGGACAGCGGAATCAGCCCCAGCATTTT.

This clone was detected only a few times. Here the CDR3 DNA reads TGTGCCATCAGTGGAGGCAACTCCTACGAGCAGTACTTC. Its protein product is CAISGGNSYEQYF. The rearrangement links TRBV10-3 to TRBJ2-7; D is undetermined. The CDR3 runs 13 residues. V was pared by 4 bases and J by 0 bases, with 7 bases between. From germline, CDR1 is ENHRY and CDR2 SYGVKD.

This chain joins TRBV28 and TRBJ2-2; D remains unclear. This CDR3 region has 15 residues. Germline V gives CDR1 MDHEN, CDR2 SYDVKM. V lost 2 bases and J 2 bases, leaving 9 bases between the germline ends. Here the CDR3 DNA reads TGTGCCAGCAGTTTAATGGGCAGCAACACCGGGGAGCTGTTTTTT. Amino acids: CASSLMGSNTGELFF. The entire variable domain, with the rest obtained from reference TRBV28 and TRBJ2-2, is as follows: DVKVTQSSRYLVKRTGEKVFLECVQDMDHENMFWYRQDPGLGLRLIYFSYDVKMKEKGDIPEGYSVSREKKERFSLILESASTNQTSMYLCASSLMGSNTGELFFGEGSRLTVL.

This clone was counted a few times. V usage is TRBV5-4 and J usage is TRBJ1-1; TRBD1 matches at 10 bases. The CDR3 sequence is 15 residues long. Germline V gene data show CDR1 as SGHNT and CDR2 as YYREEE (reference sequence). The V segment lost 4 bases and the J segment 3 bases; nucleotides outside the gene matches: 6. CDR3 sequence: CASSSSGQGYTEAFF. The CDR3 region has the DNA TGTGCCAGCAGCAGCTCGGGACAGGGGTACACTGAAGCTTTCTTT. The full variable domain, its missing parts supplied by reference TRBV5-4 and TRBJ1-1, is ETGVTQSPTHLIKTRGQQVTLRCSSQSGHNTVSWYQQALGQGPQFIFQYYREEENGRGNFPPRFSGLQFPNYSSELNVNALELDDSALYLCASSSSGQGYTEAFFGQGTRLTVV.

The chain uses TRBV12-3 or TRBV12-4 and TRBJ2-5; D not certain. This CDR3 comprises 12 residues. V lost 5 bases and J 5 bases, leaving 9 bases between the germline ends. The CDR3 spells CASSPPGETQYF. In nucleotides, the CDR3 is TGTGCCAGCAGTCCCCCCGGGGAGACCCAGTACTTC.

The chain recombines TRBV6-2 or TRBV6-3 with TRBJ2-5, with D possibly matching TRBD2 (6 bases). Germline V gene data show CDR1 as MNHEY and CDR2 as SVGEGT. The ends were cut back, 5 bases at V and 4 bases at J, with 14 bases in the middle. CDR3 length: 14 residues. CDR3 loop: CASSRPGGRETQYF. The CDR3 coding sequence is TGTGCCAGCAGTCGCCCCGGGGGAAGAGAGACCCAGTACTTC.

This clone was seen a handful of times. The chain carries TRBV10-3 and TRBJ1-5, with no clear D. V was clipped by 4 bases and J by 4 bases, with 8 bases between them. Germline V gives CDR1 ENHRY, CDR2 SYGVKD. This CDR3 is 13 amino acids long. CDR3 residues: CAISVRENQPQHF. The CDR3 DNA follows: TGTGCCATCAGTGTTAGAGAGAATCAGCCCCAGCATTTT.

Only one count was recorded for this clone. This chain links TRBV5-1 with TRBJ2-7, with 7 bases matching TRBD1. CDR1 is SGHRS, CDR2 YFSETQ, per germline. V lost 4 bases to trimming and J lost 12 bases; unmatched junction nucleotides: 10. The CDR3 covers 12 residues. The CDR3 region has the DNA TGCGCCAGCAGCCCCGGACAGGCCCGGCTGTACTTC. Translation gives CASSPGQARLYF.

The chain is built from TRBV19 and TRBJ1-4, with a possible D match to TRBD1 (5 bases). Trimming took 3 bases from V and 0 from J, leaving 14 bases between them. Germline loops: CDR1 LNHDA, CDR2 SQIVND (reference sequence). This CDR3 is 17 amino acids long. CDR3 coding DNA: TGTGCCAGTAGTATTAGACAGTCTCCTGCAACTAATGAAAAACTGTTTTTT. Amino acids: CASSIRQSPATNEKLFF. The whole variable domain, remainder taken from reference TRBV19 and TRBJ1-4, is DGGITQSPKYLFRKEGQNVTLSCEQNLNHDAMYWYRQDPGQGLRLIYYSQIVNDFQKGDIAEGYSVSREKKESFPLTVTSAQKNPTAFYLCASSIRQSPATNEKLFFGSGTQLSVL.

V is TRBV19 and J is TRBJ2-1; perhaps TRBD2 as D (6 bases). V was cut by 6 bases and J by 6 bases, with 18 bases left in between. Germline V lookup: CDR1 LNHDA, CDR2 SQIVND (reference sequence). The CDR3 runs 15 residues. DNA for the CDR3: TGTGCCAGTAGCGCCCCTGCGGGGTTTCGCAATGAGCAGTTCTTC. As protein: CASSAPAGFRNEQFF.

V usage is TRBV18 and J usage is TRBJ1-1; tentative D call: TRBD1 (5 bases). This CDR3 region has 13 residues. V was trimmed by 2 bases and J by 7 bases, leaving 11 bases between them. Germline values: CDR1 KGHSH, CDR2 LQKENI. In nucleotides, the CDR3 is TGTGCCAGCTCACCAGAGACAGAAAATGAAGCTTTCTTT. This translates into CASSPETENEAFF.

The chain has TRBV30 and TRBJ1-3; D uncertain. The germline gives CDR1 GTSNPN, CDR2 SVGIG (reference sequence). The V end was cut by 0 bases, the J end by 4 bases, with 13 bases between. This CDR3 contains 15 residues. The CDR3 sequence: CAWSVSLPSGNTIYF. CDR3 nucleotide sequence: TGTGCCTGGAGTGTTTCCCTACCTTCCGGAAACACCATATATTTT.

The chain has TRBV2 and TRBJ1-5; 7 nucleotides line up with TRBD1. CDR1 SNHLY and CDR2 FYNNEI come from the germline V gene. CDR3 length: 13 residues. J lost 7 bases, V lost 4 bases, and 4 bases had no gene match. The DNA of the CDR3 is TGTGCCAGCAGTGGGGACAGATGGCAGCCCCAGCATTTT. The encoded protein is CASSGDRWQPQHF.

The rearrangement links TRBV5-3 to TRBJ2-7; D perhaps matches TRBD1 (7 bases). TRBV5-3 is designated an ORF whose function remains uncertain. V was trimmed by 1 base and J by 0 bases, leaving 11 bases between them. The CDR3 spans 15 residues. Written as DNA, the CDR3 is TGTGCCAGAAGCTTGCAGGGGGGCACCTCCTACGAGCAGTACTTC. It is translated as CARSLQGGTSYEQYF.

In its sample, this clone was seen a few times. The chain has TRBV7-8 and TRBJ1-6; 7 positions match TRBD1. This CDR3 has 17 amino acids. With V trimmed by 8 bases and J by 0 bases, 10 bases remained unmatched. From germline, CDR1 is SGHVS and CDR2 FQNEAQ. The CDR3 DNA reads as TGTGCCAGCTCGGGGCAGGGGACAGCCTCCTATAATTCACCCCTCCACTTT. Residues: CASSGQGTASYNSPLHF.

The DNA for the CDR3 is TGTGCCAGCAGCTTAGGGGTGGGCAACTATGGCTACACCTTC. Protein sequence: CASSLGVGNYGYTF. The chain links TRBV7-9 to TRBJ1-2, with D unclear. The germline V and J ends were trimmed by 1 base and 2 bases, with 8 bases remaining between them. This CDR3 contains 14 residues. CDR1 is SEHNR and CDR2 is FQNEAQ in the germline V gene (reference sequence).

The CDR3 sequence is CASLNRDNYGYTF. The CDR3 nucleotides are TGTGCCTCCTTAAATCGGGATAACTATGGCTACACCTTC. The chain is built from TRBV10-3 and TRBJ1-2; no definite D call. The CDR3 has 13 residues. CDR1 and CDR2 from the germline V gene are ENHRY and SYGVKD. V was cut by 11 bases and J by 1 base, with 14 bases left in between.